This T cell receptor (beta chain) was profiled in a study of blood T cells in healthy people across ages. With a J-beta primer mix and a sample-barcoded 5' primer, a second PCR ran 7 to 11 cycles. MiXCR, applied by TCRdb to the 5' RACE reads, yields one record per CDR3 protein. The sample holds 1.5 million to 2 million distinct CDR3 sequences; roughly 43% are singletons and the top ten take about 23%. Germline CDR1 and CDR2: SQVTM and ANQGSEA. The CDR3 is 16 amino acids. About this clonotype: Germline and junction disagree at one end, which may indicate a read error.

This TCR was sampled from a human donor in good health. Sequencing was carried out using blood. This sequence joins TRBV29-1 and TRBJ2-7; TRBD2 might be the D (7 bases). The CDR3 region is CSVEPKRGGPVGEQCF. Here the CDR3 DNA reads TGCAGCGTTGAACCTAAAAGGGGGGGCCCGGTTGGGGAGCAGTGCTTC.